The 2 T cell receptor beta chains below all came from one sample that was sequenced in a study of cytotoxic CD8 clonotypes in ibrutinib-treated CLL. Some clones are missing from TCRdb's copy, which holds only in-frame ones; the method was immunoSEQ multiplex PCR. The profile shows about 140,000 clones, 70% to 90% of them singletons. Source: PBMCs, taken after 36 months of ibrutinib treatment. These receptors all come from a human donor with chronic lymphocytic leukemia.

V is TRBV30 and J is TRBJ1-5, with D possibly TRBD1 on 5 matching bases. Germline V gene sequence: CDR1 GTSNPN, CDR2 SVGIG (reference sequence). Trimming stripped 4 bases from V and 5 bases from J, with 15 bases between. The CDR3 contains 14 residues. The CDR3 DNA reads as TGTGCCTGGAATTCCGGTCAGGGCTATCAGCCCCAGCATTTT. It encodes CAWNSGQGYQPQHF.

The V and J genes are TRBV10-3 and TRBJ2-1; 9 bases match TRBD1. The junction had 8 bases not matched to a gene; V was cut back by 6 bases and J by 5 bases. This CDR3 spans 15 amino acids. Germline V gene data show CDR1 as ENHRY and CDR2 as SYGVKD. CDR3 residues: CAIRQTGGINNEQFF. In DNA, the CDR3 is TGTGCCATCAGACAGACAGGGGGAATAAACAATGAGCAGTTCTTC.